The 5 T cell receptor beta chains below all came from one sample that was sequenced in a study of OX40 agonist ivuxolimab in advanced cancers. The library came from the immunoSEQ multiplex PCR assay. The immuneACCESS repertoire file appears here via TCRdb, limited to in-frame rearrangements. These files lack a portion of the clones; in checked studies, under half of the deficit traces to unresolved V genes, and the cause of the others is not known. The sample table lists around 17,000 clones, 80% to 95% of them with a count of one. Together, the top ten hold roughly 7.6% of the sample. Source: CD4+ or CD8+ T cells sorted from blood, taken in a trial of the OX40 agonist ivuxolimab. The receptor source for this set is an adult with an advanced solid tumor such as melanoma, head and neck, liver or kidney cancer.

This clone has only a few counts. The gene calls are TRBV9 and TRBJ2-1, with 11 bases matching TRBD2. Germline V gives CDR1 SGDLS, CDR2 YYNGEE. J was trimmed by 10 bases and V by 4 bases; bases with no gene match: 7. The CDR3 has 14 residues. CDR3 sequence (DNA): TGTGCCAGCAGCTATAGCGGGGGGGTACGGGAGCAGTTCTTC. Protein: CASSYSGGVREQFF.

The gene calls are TRBV4-1 and TRBJ1-1, with D unclear. V gave up 0 bases and J gave up 4 bases, with 6 bases separating them. The V gene's germline CDR1 is MGHRA and CDR2 YSYEKL. This CDR3 region has 13 residues. The CDR3 DNA is TGCGCCAGCAGCCAAGAGGAGAGCACTGAAGCTTTCTTT. Protein: CASSQEESTEAFF.

The V and J genes are TRBV9 and TRBJ2-4; 7 nucleotides align to TRBD2. With V trimmed by 0 bases and J by 4 bases, 7 bases remained unmatched. Germline V lookup: CDR1 SGDLS, CDR2 YYNGEE. The CDR3 length is 16 residues. CDR3 sequence: CASSVAGGGLKNIQYF. DNA for the CDR3: TGTGCCAGCAGCGTAGCGGGGGGAGGGCTTAAAAACATTCAGTACTTC.

V usage is TRBV4-3 and J usage is TRBJ2-7; no definite D call. Germline V gene sequence: CDR1 LGHNA, CDR2 YSLEER. The CDR3 sequence is 14 residues long. Between the trimmed V and J ends, which lost 2 bases and 3 bases, there was a span of 11 bases. This chain's CDR3 is CASSQRGNYYEQYF. The CDR3 nucleotides read TGCGCCAGCAGCCAACGAGGCAACTACTACGAGCAGTACTTC.

In DNA, the CDR3 is TGTGCCAGTAGTATAGATCAGGGTGAAGAGACCCAGTACTTC. It specifies CASSIDQGEETQYF. The chain carries TRBV19 and TRBJ2-5, with TRBD1 as a possible D gene (5 bases). The germline V gene encodes CDR1 LNHDA and CDR2 SQIVND (reference sequence). CDR3 length: 14 amino acids. V lost 0 bases and J 3 bases, leaving 8 bases between the germline ends.